Listed below are T cell receptor beta chains from one sample, sequenced in a study of T cell responses to AZD1222 COVID-19 vaccine. Clones were read by immunoSEQ multiplex PCR, and TCRdb kept only the in-frame ones, dropping some. The sample contains over 120,000 clones, approximately 93% of which appear only once. The sequencing here drew on peripheral blood, taken on day 0 of AZD1222 vaccination. These receptor sequences come from an adult in good health. CDR3s include the opening cysteine and the closing phenylalanine or tryptophan. The D gene is left open where the match is weak. Not every row has a clone size; where given, it reads once, few, many or a size class.

>TRBV7-9|TRBJ2-7|-|-
TGTGCCAGCACCCCCTACGAGCAGTACTTC
CASTPYEQYF
>TRBV7-9|TRBJ1-2|-|-
TGTGCCAGCAGTCTTATCCGGTCGGTGCTCAACTATGGCTACACCTTC
CASSLIRSVLNYGYTF
>TRBV25-1|TRBJ1-4|-|TRBD1
TGTGCCAGCAGTGAGGACAGGGGCTATGAAAAACTGTTTTTT
CASSEDRGYEKLFF
>TRBV25-1|TRBJ2-2|-|TRBD2
TGTGCCAGCAGTGAAGCTAGCGGGAGGCACACCGGGGAGCTGTTTTTT
CASSEASGRHTGELFF
>TRBV12-3/TRBV12-4|TRBJ1-1|-|TRBD1
TGTGCCAGCAGTCCAGGGGGCACTGAAGCTTTCTTT
CASSPGGTEAFF
>TRBV6-6|TRBJ1-5|-|-
TGTGCCAGCATAGGGAGGAAGAATCAGCCCCAGCATTTT
CASIGRKNQPQHF
>TRBV6-5|TRBJ2-2|-|-
TGTGCCAGCAGCCAAGGGGTGCACGGGGAGCTGTTTTTT
CASSQGVHGELFF
>TRBV11-2|TRBJ1-6|-|TRBD1
TGTGCCAGCAGCTTATGGGACAGGGAAGGAAATTCACCCCTCCACTTT
CASSLWDREGNSPLHF
>TRBV4-1|TRBJ1-4|-|-
TGCGCCAGCAGCCAACCTGGTGGGGGGACGAGTGAAAAACTGTTTTTT
CASSQPGGGTSEKLFF
>TRBV28|TRBJ1-1|once|TRBD1
TGTGCCAGCACCTTAACAGGGGCGCTAGTTAGGAACACTGAAGCTTTCTTT
CASTLTGALVRNTEAFF
>TRBV28|TRBJ1-1|-|-
TGTGCCAGCAGTTTCCCAAGGACACAGCGGGCTGAAGCTTTCTTT
CASSFPRTQRAEAFF
>TRBV19|TRBJ1-1|-|TRBD1
TGTGCCAGTAGCCTCGGGACAGGGAACACTGAAGCTTTCTTT
CASSLGTGNTEAFF
>TRBV5-6|TRBJ1-2|-|-
TGTGCCAGCACCCAAGACGGCAACTATGGCTACACCTTC
CASTQDGNYGYTF
>TRBV27|TRBJ1-2|-|TRBD1
TGTGCCAGCAGGCGAACAGGGGAGGACTATGGCTACACCTTC
CASRRTGEDYGYTF
>TRBV5-1|TRBJ2-3|-|TRBD2
TGCGCCAGCAGCTTGGACCTAGCGGTTCGGGGAGATACGCAGTATTTT
CASSLDLAVRGDTQYF
>TRBV7-9|TRBJ1-5|-|-
TGTGCCAGCAGCTTAGGGGAACAGCCCCAGCATTTT
CASSLGEQPQHF
>TRBV10-1|TRBJ2-3|-|TRBD2
TGCGCCAGCAGTACCGGGACTAGTAGCACAGATACGCAGTATTTT
CASSTGTSSTDTQYF
>TRBV19|TRBJ2-1|-|TRBD2
TGTGCCAGTGTACTTGGGCTAGCGGACAATGAGCAGTTCTTC
CASVLGLADNEQFF
>TRBV30|TRBJ1-2|few|-
TGTGCCTGGAGCGCCCAGGTGGAACCCCTCTTC
CAWSAQVEPLF
>TRBV3-1/TRBV3-2|TRBJ1-6|-|-
TGTGCCAGCAGCCAAGATCGGGGGGGGAGGGATTCACCCCTCCACTTT
CASSQDRGGRDSPLHF
>TRBV29-1|TRBJ1-2|-|-
TGCAGCGTTGAGGGCGGTTCAACTCACTATGGCTACACCTTC
CSVEGGSTHYGYTF
>TRBV12-3/TRBV12-4|TRBJ1-2|-|-
TGTGCCAGCAGTCCGTCCACGGGTTATGGCTACACCTTC
CASSPSTGYGYTF
>TRBV6-6|TRBJ2-4|-|TRBD1
TGTGCCAGCAGCCCTGGGACAGGGTTGAAAAACATTCAGTACTTC
CASSPGTGLKNIQYF
>TRBV3-1/TRBV3-2|TRBJ2-7|-|TRBD2
TGTGCCAGCCGAGGACTAGCGGGAGCCTCCTACGAGCAGTACTTC
CASRGLAGASYEQYF
>TRBV2|TRBJ1-5|-|-
TGTGCCAGCGGCCGGGGATTTGGTCAGCCCCAGCATTTT
CASGRGFGQPQHF
>TRBV5-1|TRBJ2-1|-|TRBD1
TGCGCCAGCAGCTGGGGACAGGGTGGCTACAATGAGCAGTTCTTC
CASSWGQGGYNEQFF
>TRBV7-3|TRBJ2-6|-|TRBD1
TGTGCCAGCAGCCCCCGGGACAGAAGCTCTGGGGCCAACGTCCTGACTTTC
CASSPRDRSSGANVLTF
>TRBV19|TRBJ2-2|-|TRBD2
TGTGCCATCGGGACTACCGCGGACACCGGGGAGCTGTTTTTT
CAIGTTADTGELFF
>TRBV4-1|TRBJ1-4|-|-
TGCGCCAGCAGCCTAAATCCGGGCCTACTTAATGAAAAACTGTTTTTT
CASSLNPGLLNEKLFF
>TRBV5-1|TRBJ2-4|few|-
TGCGCCAGCAAGGTCCCCCTTTCGAGAAGCGGCCCCGTCGGGGCCAAAAACATTCAGTACTTC
CASKVPLSRSGPVGAKNIQYF
>TRBV30|TRBJ1-2|-|TRBD1
TGTGCCTGGGATCTACAGGGGGCGGTAGATGGCTACACCTTC
CAWDLQGAVDGYTF
>TRBV7-8|TRBJ2-3|few|-
TGTGCCAGCAGCTTAACAGGGTTCACAGATACGCAGTATTTT
CASSLTGFTDTQYF
>TRBV7-2|TRBJ1-2|-|-
TGTGCCAGCAGCTTAGAAGGTTACACCGCAAACTATGGCTACACCTTC
CASSLEGYTANYGYTF
>TRBV27|TRBJ2-7|-|-
TGTGCCAGCAGTTGGAGCAAGAACGGGCTCGAGCAGTACTTC
CASSWSKNGLEQYF
>TRBV6-1|TRBJ1-5|-|-
TGTGCCAGCAGTGAATCCTTAACCCGGGGCCTCTATCAGCCCCAGCATTTT
CASSESLTRGLYQPQHF
>TRBV24-1|TRBJ2-1|-|TRBD2
TGTGCCACCTCCAAGGGGCGGGAGTTGGATGAGCAGTTCTTC
CATSKGRELDEQFF